Listed below are T cell receptor beta chains from one sample, sequenced in a study of shared clonotypes between healthy human individuals. The table came from immunoSEQ multiplex PCR; TCRdb's copy has only in-frame clones and leaves some out. The sample includes about 1 million clones, around 75% of them seen just once. Sequencing was carried out using memory CD4+ T cells sorted from blood. These receptor sequences come from a man aged 18 to 30 in good health. Both conserved end residues are trimmed from each CDR3.

J | V | CDR3
TRBJ1-3 | TRBV5-1 | ASSLGRDYSGNTIY
TRBJ2-5 | TRBV6-6 | ASSRANSGFGETQY
TRBJ2-5 | TRBV21-1 | ASSKQSQSQETQY
TRBJ1-2 | TRBV7-2 | ASSPLGGYGYT
TRBJ1-5 | TRBV7-2 | ASSLDRDQPQH
TRBJ1-1 | TRBV30 | AWSVTGVLSRQMNTEAF
TRBJ1-2 | TRBV14 | ASSPPKATNYGYT
TRBJ2-6 | TRBV7-9 | ASTREGEVGVNVLT
TRBJ1-1 | TRBV5-4 | ASSLTWNTEAF
TRBJ2-5 | TRBV5-1 | ASSSGTSGGGRETQY
TRBJ2-5 | TRBV5-1 | ASSPTGTGVQETQY
TRBJ2-3 | TRBV10-3 | AISESGGLTDTQY
TRBJ2-5 | TRBV29-1 | STPSGQGSRWGETQY
TRBJ1-1 | TRBV7-2 | ASSLALGKAEAF
TRBJ2-1 | TRBV7-9 | ASSPRTSGRADEQF
TRBJ1-5 | TRBV5-7 | ASSISRDRGHNLQPQH
TRBJ1-5 | TRBV2 | ASKRDYNQPQH
TRBJ2-7 | TRBV18 | ASSQDRDHEQY
TRBJ2-5 | TRBV7-9 | ASSPSFLGTQETQY
TRBJ2-6 | TRBV19 | ASSVASGANVLT
TRBJ1-2 | TRBV18 | ASPSGTGGNYGYT
TRBJ1-1 | TRBV7-9 | ASSLISIRTGDTEAF
TRBJ2-4 | TRBV5-1 | ASSLEPDGIQY
TRBJ1-1 | TRBV5-6 | ASSLPPTGNTEAF
TRBJ2-2 | TRBV11-3 | ASSLDGTKGGELF
TRBJ2-7 | TRBV5-4 | ASSLKQGRNEQY
TRBJ2-1 | TRBV25-1 | ASSGLGGSVRNEQF
TRBJ2-3 | TRBV5-1 | ASSRLAEVTDTQY
TRBJ2-5 | TRBV5-1 | ASSLQGAEETQY
TRBJ2-2 | TRBV9 | ASSVGERASWNTGELF
TRBJ2-1 | TRBV18 | ASSPIGAGSYNEQF
TRBJ2-7 | TRBV18 | ASSWGQGMVYEQY
TRBJ1-6 | TRBV5-1 | ASSLDWDNANSPLH
TRBJ2-5 | TRBV7-2 | ASRTGAGETQY
TRBJ1-1 | TRBV30 | AWSGAGAAF
TRBJ2-1 | TRBV30 | AWSLGVYNEQF
TRBJ2-5 | TRBV7-8 | ASSLSSHYQETQY
TRBJ2-3 | TRBV5-6 | ASSFSGTRGGDTQY
TRBJ2-2 | TRBV5-1 | ASSLEGRLSYTGELF
TRBJ2-3 | TRBV7-9 | ASSLGVRDTDTQY
TRBJ2-3 | TRBV7-2 | ASSLDYTDTQY
TRBJ2-1 | TRBV11-2 | ASSSRTSGRPNNEQF
TRBJ1-2 | TRBV10-3 | AISESLDRGFNYGYT
TRBJ1-6 | TRBV30 | AWSVGSNSPLH
TRBJ1-2 | TRBV28 | ASSLFMRLAYGYT
TRBJ2-1 | TRBV2 | ASRGRGEQF
TRBJ2-3 | TRBV5-6 | ASSLRDTQY
TRBJ2-7 | TRBV5-1 | ASSLSTGETYEQY
TRBJ1-1 | TRBV5-1 | ASSPQMNTEAF
TRBJ1-2 | TRBV30 | AWSVRWQLYGYT
TRBJ2-3 | TRBV5-1 | ASSEAGTDTQY
TRBJ1-6 | TRBV14 | ASSQLTGYGSPLH
TRBJ1-1 | TRBV5-4 | ASSLGAGNTEAF
TRBJ2-3 | TRBV28 | ASNLASNTDTQY
TRBJ2-1 | TRBV11-3 | ASSLVPNEQF
TRBJ1-1 | TRBV10-3 | AISGRGTEAF